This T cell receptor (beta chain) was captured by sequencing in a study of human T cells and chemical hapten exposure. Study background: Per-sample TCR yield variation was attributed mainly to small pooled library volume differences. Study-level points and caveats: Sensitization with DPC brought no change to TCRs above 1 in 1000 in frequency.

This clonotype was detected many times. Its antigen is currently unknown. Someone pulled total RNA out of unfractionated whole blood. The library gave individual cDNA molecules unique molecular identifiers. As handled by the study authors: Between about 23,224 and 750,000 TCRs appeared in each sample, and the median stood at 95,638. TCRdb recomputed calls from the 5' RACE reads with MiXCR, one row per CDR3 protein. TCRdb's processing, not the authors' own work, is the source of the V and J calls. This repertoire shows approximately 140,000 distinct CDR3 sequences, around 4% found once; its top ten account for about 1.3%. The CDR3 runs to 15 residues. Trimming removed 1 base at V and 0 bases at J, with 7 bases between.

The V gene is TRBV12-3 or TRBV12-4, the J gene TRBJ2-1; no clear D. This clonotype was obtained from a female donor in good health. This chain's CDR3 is CASSLGQSSYNEQFF. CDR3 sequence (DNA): TGTGCCAGCAGTTTAGGGCAGAGCTCCTACAATGAGCAGTTCTTC.